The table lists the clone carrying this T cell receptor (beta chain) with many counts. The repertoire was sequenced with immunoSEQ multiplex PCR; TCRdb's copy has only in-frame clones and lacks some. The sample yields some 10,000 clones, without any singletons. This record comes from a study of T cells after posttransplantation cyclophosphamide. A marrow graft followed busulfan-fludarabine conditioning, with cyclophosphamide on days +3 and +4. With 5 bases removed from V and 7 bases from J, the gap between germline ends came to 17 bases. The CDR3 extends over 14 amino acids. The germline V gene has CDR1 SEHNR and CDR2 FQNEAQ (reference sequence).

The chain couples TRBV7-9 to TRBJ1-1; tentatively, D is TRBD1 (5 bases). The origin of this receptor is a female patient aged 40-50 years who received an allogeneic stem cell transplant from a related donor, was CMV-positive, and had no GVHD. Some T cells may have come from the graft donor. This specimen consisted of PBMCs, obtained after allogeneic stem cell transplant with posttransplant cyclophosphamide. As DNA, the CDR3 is TGTGCCAGCAGCACAACACCGGCTCAGGGTGAAGCTTTCTTT. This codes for CASSTTPAQGEAFF. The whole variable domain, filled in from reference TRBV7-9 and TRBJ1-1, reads DTGVSQNPRHKITKRGQNVTFRCDPISEHNRLYWYRQTLGQGPEFLTYFQNEAQLEKSRLLSDRFSAERPKGSFSTLEIQRTEQGDSAMYLCASSTTPAQGEAFFGQGTRLTVV.